Shown below are 5 T cell receptor beta chains from a single sample sequenced in a study of blood T cell repertoires in COVID-19. Libraries were prepared by immunoSEQ multiplex PCR; TCRdb keeps only in-frame clonotypes and omits some of them. The sample consists of about 85,000 clones, 90% of them appearing once. The sample comprised peripheral blood. These receptors were obtained from a woman older than 75 with active or convalescent COVID-19.

This rearrangement joins TRBV5-1 to TRBJ2-4; a weak D match, TRBD2 (6 bases). Looked up from germline, CDR1 is SGHRS and CDR2 is YFSETQ. The germline V and J ends were trimmed by 2 bases and 0 bases, with 24 bases remaining between them. The CDR3 is 20 residues long. The CDR3 region is CASSFGTEDYTSLAKNIQYF. The CDR3 nucleotides are TGCGCCAGCAGCTTTGGGACGGAGGACTATACCAGTCTAGCCAAAAACATTCAGTACTTC.

J is TRBJ1-5 and V is TRBV7-2, with 10 bases fitting TRBD1. CDR1 and CDR2 (germline): SGHTA, FQGNSA. With 3 bases clipped from V and 5 bases from J, the junction kept 10 bases outside the gene matches. There are 17 residues in the CDR3. Here the CDR3 DNA reads TGTGCCAGCAGCTTCGCCGGGCGACAGGGGGCGGATCAGCCCCAGCATTTT. It codes for CASSFAGRQGADQPQHF.

The rearrangement joins TRBV29-1 to TRBJ2-6, with D possibly TRBD2 on 6 matching bases. V lost 8 bases and J lost 0, with 11 bases in between. Germline loops: CDR1 SQVTM, CDR2 ANQGSEA. CDR3 length equals 14 residues. The CDR3 loop is CSCWGGSGANVLTF. The CDR3, as DNA: TGCAGCTGCTGGGGAGGCTCTGGGGCCAACGTCCTGACTTTC. Using reference TRBV29-1 and TRBJ2-6 for the parts outside the CDR3, the full variable domain is SAVISQKPSRDICQRGTSLTIQCQVDSQVTMMFWYRQQPGQSLTLIATANQGSEATYESGFVIDKFPISRPNLTFSTLTVSNMSPEDSSIYLCSCWGGSGANVLTFGAGSRLTVL.

The V gene is TRBV3-1 (or the pseudogene TRBV3-2), the J gene TRBJ2-3; 7 nucleotides match TRBD2. The CDR3 totals 16 residues. Germline loops: CDR1 LGHDT, CDR2 YNNKEL (reference sequence). J was trimmed by 2 bases and V by 4 bases; bases with no gene match: 9. The CDR3 DNA is TGTGCCAGCAGCCGGTTTGGGGGAGGGCCCACAGATACGCAGTATTTT. Its translation is CASSRFGGGPTDTQYF.

This chain connects TRBV7-9 to TRBJ2-4, with D possibly matching TRBD2 (5 bases). Trimming cost V 1 base and J 7 bases, with 8 bases left between them. The length of the CDR3 is 13 residues. Germline CDR1 reads SEHNR; CDR2 reads FQNEAQ (reference sequence). The CDR3 reads CASSLDTSNIQYF. The CDR3 region has the DNA TGTGCCAGCAGCTTAGACACTAGTAACATTCAGTACTTC.